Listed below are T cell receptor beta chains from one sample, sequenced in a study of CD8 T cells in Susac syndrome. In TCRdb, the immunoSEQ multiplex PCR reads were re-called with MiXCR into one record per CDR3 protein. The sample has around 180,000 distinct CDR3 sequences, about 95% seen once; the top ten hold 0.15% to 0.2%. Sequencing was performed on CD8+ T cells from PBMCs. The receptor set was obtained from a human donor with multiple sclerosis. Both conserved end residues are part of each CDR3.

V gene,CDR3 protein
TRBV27,CASSLSQRGTYEQYF
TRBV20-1,CSAEGSMNTEAFF
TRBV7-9,CASSLAWSSGLTYEQYF
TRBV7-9,CASSRPGQRTWPNKYEQYF
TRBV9,CASNDRDGYTF
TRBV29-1,CSVTGTSGPGELFF
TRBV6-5,CADGRMNTEAFF
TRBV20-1,CSAREGGSLGNEQFF
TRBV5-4,CASSHHPGDRGGETQYF
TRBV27,CASSWTGDQPQHF
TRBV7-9,CACGYSNSYEQYF
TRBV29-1,CSVEDRNAGSQGNYGYTF
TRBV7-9,CASRGTGANVLTF
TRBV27,CASSPIVAPGELFF
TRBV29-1,CSVEDGDSDEQFF
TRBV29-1,CSGLAYEQFF
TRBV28,CASSSLTSGRREQYF
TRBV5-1,CASSGPQQHHTEAFF
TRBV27,CASSVSTGGIGYTF
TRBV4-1,CASSQEAYSRWNIQYF
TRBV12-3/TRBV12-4,CASSLARSGVLKEAQYF
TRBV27,CASSLSAGGAYGYTF
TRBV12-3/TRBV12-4,CASSLKARGTGERRYTF
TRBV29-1,CSVEGDRAAETQYF
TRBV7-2,CASSLELANYEQYF
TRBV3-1,CASSSYLGDSSYNEQFF
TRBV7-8,CASSGALGLYIQYF
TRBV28,CASSLEGRGYGYTF
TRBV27,CASSVDRVREQYF
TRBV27,CASTQRHTNTEAFF
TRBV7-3,CASRDSGGPYNEQFF
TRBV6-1,CASSSGKAGVTDTQYF
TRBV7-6,CASSRVRNTGELFF
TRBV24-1,CATSSGGVETQYF
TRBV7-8,CASSTSTGNEQFF
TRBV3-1,CASSPLLTGGYGYTF
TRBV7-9,CASSRHPYEQYF
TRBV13,CASSLTGTIYEQYF
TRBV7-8,CASSWDPNSPLHF
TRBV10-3,CAISHSDSGANVLTF
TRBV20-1,CSARVPRDRVIYEQYF
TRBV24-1,CATRAGDSVRDTQYF
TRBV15,CATSIRRQGGEQYF
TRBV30,CAWSFGVSYEQYF
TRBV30,CAWSVDSYNEQFF
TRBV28,CASSLGLAEFF
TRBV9,CASSVEDGFPEQYF
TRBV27,CASSKTGARGYTF